This T cell receptor (beta chain) was observed in a study of blood T cell repertoires in COVID-19. Germline V gene lookup returns CDR1 GTSNPN and CDR2 SVGIG (reference sequence). V shed 3 bases, J shed 4 bases, and the junction held 8 bases outside the gene matches. The length of the CDR3 is 15 residues. Data came from immunoSEQ multiplex PCR; TCRdb stores just in-frame clones and leaves some out. The data hold roughly 190,000 clones, with around four fifths observed a single time. The J gene is TRBJ2-7, the V gene TRBV30, with 11 bases aligning to TRBD2. Sample: peripheral blood. The source is a man in his forties or fifties with active or convalescent COVID-19. CDR3 sequence reads: CAWRIKLAGVYEQYF. CDR3 sequence (DNA): TGTGCCTGGAGGATCAAACTAGCGGGAGTATACGAGCAGTACTTC. The variable domain in full, with the rest retrieved from reference TRBV30 and TRBJ2-7, is SQTIHQWPATLVQPVGSPLSLECTVEGTSNPNLYWYRQAAGRGLQLLFYSVGIGQISSEVPQNLSASRPQDRQFILSSKKLLLSDSGFYLCAWRIKLAGVYEQYFGPGTRLTVT.